This is a list of T cell receptor beta chains from one sample in a study of T cell responses to AZD1222 COVID-19 vaccine. Libraries were prepared by immunoSEQ multiplex PCR; TCRdb keeps only in-frame clonotypes and omits some of them. This sample has about 97,000 clones; 91% occur once, and the top ten carry about 7.5%. The specimen comprised peripheral blood, sampled on day 0 of AZD1222 vaccination. The source is an adult in good health. The CDR3 runs from the conserved cysteine through the conserved F or W. The order of the fields is CDR3 protein, CDR3 DNA, V gene, D gene, clone size, J gene. The D gene is left open where the match is weak. Size tells how often a clone was seen (once, few, many) or the class of an expanded clone, and some rows leave it out.

CDR3: CASSLEGGQASTDTQYF
DNA: TGTGCCAGCAGCTTAGAAGGGGGACAGGCTAGCACAGATACGCAGTATTTT
V: TRBV7-2
D: TRBD1
size: -
J: TRBJ2-3

CDR3: CASSFRATNSPLHF
DNA: TGTGCCAGCAGCTTCCGGGCCACTAATTCACCCCTCCACTTT
V: TRBV7-2
D: -
size: -
J: TRBJ1-6

CDR3: CASSLAGTGYTEAFF
DNA: TGCGCCAGCAGCTTGGCCGGGACAGGGTACACTGAAGCTTTCTTT
V: TRBV5-1
D: TRBD1
size: -
J: TRBJ1-1

CDR3: CASSSGHLETQYF
DNA: TGTGCCAGCAGCTCAGGACACCTAGAGACCCAGTACTTC
V: TRBV7-2
D: -
size: -
J: TRBJ2-5

CDR3: CASSPDRGGEDTQYF
DNA: TGTGCCAGCAGCCCGGACAGGGGCGGGGAGGATACGCAGTATTTT
V: TRBV6-5
D: TRBD1
size: once
J: TRBJ2-3

CDR3: CASSSGQGAEQYF
DNA: TGTGCCAGCTCATCAGGACAGGGGGCCGAGCAGTACTTC
V: TRBV18
D: TRBD1
size: -
J: TRBJ2-7

CDR3: CATSDVTGADTQYF
DNA: TGTGCCACCAGTGATGTGACAGGGGCAGATACGCAGTATTTT
V: TRBV24-1
D: TRBD1
size: -
J: TRBJ2-3

CDR3: CASREGTSGRGHTGELFF
DNA: TGCGCCAGCAGGGAGGGGACTAGCGGGAGAGGTCACACCGGGGAGCTGTTTTTT
V: TRBV5-1
D: TRBD2
size: -
J: TRBJ2-2

CDR3: CASSHRGWATQTNNLNTEAFF
DNA: TGTGCCAGCAGTCACAGGGGGTGGGCCACCCAAACCAACAACTTAAACACTGAAGCTTTCTTT
V: TRBV6-6
D: TRBD1
size: -
J: TRBJ1-1

CDR3: CASSNYLPAYEQYF
DNA: TGTGCCAGCTCTAACTACCTTCCGGCCTACGAGCAGTACTTC
V: TRBV6-5
D: -
size: -
J: TRBJ2-7

CDR3: CASSLTGDYNEQFF
DNA: TGTGCCAGCAGCTTAACGGGCGATTACAATGAGCAGTTCTTC
V: TRBV7-9
D: -
size: once
J: TRBJ2-1

CDR3: CASSLAETQYF
DNA: TGTGCCAGCAGCTTAGCAGAGACCCAGTACTTC
V: TRBV11-1
D: -
size: -
J: TRBJ2-5

CDR3: CASSGGQGNQPQHF
DNA: TGTGCCAGCAGCGGGGGACAGGGGAATCAGCCCCAGCATTTT
V: TRBV9
D: TRBD1
size: -
J: TRBJ1-5

CDR3: CASSSRQGSSPLHF
DNA: TGTGCCAGCAGCTCGCGGCAGGGGAGTTCACCCCTCCACTTT
V: TRBV7-2
D: -
size: -
J: TRBJ1-6

CDR3: CASSIDTLSGNTIYF
DNA: TGTGCCAGCAGCATCGACACCCTCTCTGGAAACACCATATATTTT
V: TRBV5-4
D: -
size: few
J: TRBJ1-3

CDR3: CASSSQGGGYEQYF
DNA: TGTGCCAGCAGCTCACAGGGAGGCGGCTACGAGCAGTACTTC
V: TRBV7-2
D: -
size: -
J: TRBJ2-7

CDR3: CASSEPPGQGSNYGYTF
DNA: TGCGCCAGCAGTGAACCTCCCGGACAGGGGTCTAACTATGGCTACACCTTC
V: TRBV10-1
D: TRBD1
size: -
J: TRBJ1-2

CDR3: CASSGLRELDEQFF
DNA: TGTGCCAGCAGTGGGTTACGGGAGTTGGATGAGCAGTTCTTC
V: TRBV2
D: -
size: once
J: TRBJ2-1

CDR3: CASSDSSNQPQHF
DNA: TGTGCCAGTAGTGACAGTAGCAATCAGCCCCAGCATTTT
V: TRBV19
D: -
size: -
J: TRBJ1-5

CDR3: CASSQAARMPEAFF
DNA: TGCGCCAGCAGCCAAGCTGCCAGGATGCCTGAAGCTTTCTTT
V: TRBV4-3
D: -
size: -
J: TRBJ1-1

CDR3: CASSLVGTGGGTDYGYTF
DNA: TGTGCCAGCAGCTTAGTCGGGACAGGGGGAGGAACTGACTATGGCTACACCTTC
V: TRBV13
D: TRBD1
size: -
J: TRBJ1-2

CDR3: CSASQGQGHNSPLHF
DNA: TGCAGTGCTAGTCAAGGACAGGGGCATAATTCACCCCTCCACTTT
V: TRBV20-1
D: TRBD1
size: -
J: TRBJ1-6

CDR3: CASSQSGRGGFSNQPQHF
DNA: TGTGCCAGCAGCCAATCGGGACGCGGCGGGTTTAGCAATCAGCCCCAGCATTTT
V: TRBV11-2
D: -
size: -
J: TRBJ1-5

CDR3: CASSYLNSPLHF
DNA: TGTGCCAGTAGCTACCTTAATTCACCCCTCCACTTT
V: TRBV19
D: -
size: -
J: TRBJ1-6

CDR3: CASSLPVENRVFSGNTIYF
DNA: TGTGCCAGCAGCTTACCGGTTGAGAACAGGGTTTTCTCTGGAAACACCATATATTTT
V: TRBV7-2
D: -
size: -
J: TRBJ1-3

CDR3: CATSTRTGPEGKLFF
DNA: TGTGCCACCAGCACCCGGACAGGCCCCGAGGGGAAACTGTTTTTT
V: TRBV15
D: TRBD1
size: -
J: TRBJ1-4

CDR3: CASSQRGSQETQYF
DNA: TGTGCCAGTAGTCAAAGGGGGTCACAAGAGACCCAGTACTTC
V: TRBV19
D: -
size: once
J: TRBJ2-5

CDR3: CATSRDREPLYEQYF
DNA: TGTGCCACCAGCAGAGACCGGGAGCCTCTCTACGAGCAGTACTTC
V: TRBV15
D: -
size: -
J: TRBJ2-7

CDR3: CATSRGLSNEQFF
DNA: TGTGCCACCAGCAGAGGGCTAAGTAATGAGCAGTTCTTC
V: TRBV15
D: -
size: once
J: TRBJ2-1

CDR3: CASRKAGGTPHYTF
DNA: TGTGCCAGCAGAAAGGCCGGTGGGACACCGCACTACACCTTC
V: TRBV5-8
D: -
size: -
J: TRBJ1-2

CDR3: CASSQRAGGYSYNSPLHF
DNA: TGCGCCAGCAGCCAGCGGGCGGGGGGATACTCCTATAATTCACCCCTCCACTTT
V: TRBV4-1
D: -
size: -
J: TRBJ1-6

CDR3: CASSQEASGRGDTQYF
DNA: TGCGCCAGCAGCCAAGAGGCTAGCGGGCGTGGAGATACGCAGTATTTT
V: TRBV4-3
D: TRBD2
size: -
J: TRBJ2-3

CDR3: CASSPNDSGWGYTF
DNA: TGTGCCAGCAGCCCAAATGACAGTGGCTGGGGCTACACCTTC
V: TRBV14
D: -
size: -
J: TRBJ1-2

CDR3: CASSRNSPLHF
DNA: TGTGCCAGCAGTCGCAATTCACCCCTCCACTTT
V: TRBV6-2/TRBV6-3
D: -
size: few
J: TRBJ1-6

CDR3: CASRRDSPLHF
DNA: TGTGCCAGCAGAAGAGATTCACCCCTCCACTTT
V: TRBV12-3/TRBV12-4
D: -
size: -
J: TRBJ1-6

CDR3: CALHGAGGFGNTIYF
DNA: TGTGCCCTGCATGGGGCAGGGGGCTTTGGAAACACCATATATTTT
V: TRBV30
D: TRBD1
size: -
J: TRBJ1-3